The 25 T cell receptor beta chains presented below share a single source sample, sequenced in a study of blood T cell repertoires in COVID-19. TCRdb's table, derived via immunoSEQ multiplex PCR, lists solely in-frame clones and lacks some. The table records under 70,000 clones, around 90% of them present only once. The sequenced material came from peripheral blood. These TCRs come from a human donor with active COVID-19. The donor label of this sample is uncertain.

The rearrangement joins TRBV27 to TRBJ1-2, with D possibly TRBD1 on 6 matching bases. V was clipped by 4 bases and J by 8 bases, with 14 bases between them. Germline V gene sequence: CDR1 MNHEY, CDR2 SMNVEV (reference sequence). This CDR3 is built from 13 residues. Here the CDR3 DNA reads TGTGCCAGCAGTTCCCCTAGGGGGGGAGGCTACACCTTC. Protein: CASSSPRGGGYTF.

This chain joins TRBV12-3 or TRBV12-4 and TRBJ1-2, with TRBD1 as a possible D gene (5 bases). The CDR3 length is 13 residues. Trimming took off 6 bases at V and 2 bases at J, with 10 bases between the two ends. The CDR3 coding sequence is TGTGCCAGCAGCCTCGACAGAAACTATGGCTACACCTTC. Protein product: CASSLDRNYGYTF.

The CDR3: CASSRGLYQPQHF. CDR3 nucleotides: TGTGCCAGTTCCCGGGGGTTGTATCAGCCCCAGCATTTT. The chain couples TRBV19 to TRBJ1-5, with D tentatively TRBD1 (5 bases). From germline, CDR1 is LNHDA and CDR2 SQIVND (reference sequence). This CDR3 is 13 amino acids long. Trimming removed 8 bases from V and 5 bases from J, with 13 bases in between.

This clone has a single count. The chain carries TRBV19 and TRBJ2-5; 8 nucleotides match TRBD1. The length of the CDR3 is 15 residues. Germline V gives CDR1 LNHDA, CDR2 SQIVND (reference sequence). Unmatched junction bases numbered 8, after V lost 5 bases and J lost 3 bases. CDR3 in DNA: TGTGCCAGTAGTCGGACAGGGTTGACAAAAGAGACCCAGTACTTC. This sequence encodes CASSRTGLTKETQYF.

The chain carries TRBV7-9 and TRBJ1-1; TRBD1 might be the D (5 bases). V was trimmed by 7 bases and J by 1 base, leaving 16 bases between them. Germline loops: CDR1 SEHNR, CDR2 FQNEAQ (reference sequence). CDR3 length equals 15 residues. The CDR3 nucleotides are TGTGCCAGCAACGAAGTCGGCAGGGAGAACACTGAAGCTTTCTTT. It yields the protein CASNEVGRENTEAFF.

The J gene is TRBJ1-1, the V gene TRBV11-2, with a weak D call TRBD1 (6 bases). The CDR3 length is 14 residues. V lost 1 base to trimming and J lost 7 bases, with 13 bases between them. CDR1 and CDR2 (germline): SGHAT, FQNNGV. In nucleotides, the CDR3 is TGTGCCAGCAGCTTAGGGTACAGGGAATTTGAAGCTTTCTTT. This encodes CASSLGYREFEAFF. The whole variable domain, filled in from reference TRBV11-2 and TRBJ1-1, reads EAGVAQSPRYKIIEKRQSVAFWCNPISGHATLYWYQQILGQGPKLLIQFQNNGVVDDSQLPKDRFSAERLKGVDSTLKIQPAKLEDSAVYLCASSLGYREFEAFFGQGTRLTVV.

The chain combines TRBV5-4 with TRBJ1-1; D ambiguous. The germline gives CDR1 SGHNT, CDR2 YYREEE (reference sequence). V dropped 4 bases and J dropped 0 bases, with 16 bases sitting between them. CDR3 length equals 16 residues. The CDR3: CASSATEVTLNTEAFF. The CDR3 nucleotides are TGTGCCAGCAGCGCTACGGAGGTCACCTTGAACACTGAAGCTTTCTTT.

The chain uses TRBV2 and TRBJ2-5; 11 bases line up with TRBD2. Trimming removed 7 bases from V and 5 bases from J; junction bases left unmatched: 6. CDR1 is SNHLY, CDR2 FYNNEI, per germline. This CDR3 has 14 amino acids. DNA for the CDR3: TGTGCCAGCACCCTAGCGGGGGGCGGTGAGACCCAGTACTTC. As protein: CASTLAGGGETQYF.

CDR3 sequence: CASSFDREAYEQYF. The CDR3 bases are TGCGCCAGCAGCTTCGATCGGGAGGCCTACGAGCAGTACTTC. J is TRBJ2-7 and V is TRBV5-1, with 7 bases fitting TRBD2. Germline V lookup: CDR1 SGHRS, CDR2 YFSETQ. This CDR3 is 14 amino acids long. V shed 2 bases and J 2 bases; nucleotides not matched to a gene: 4.

The chain combines TRBV6-6 with TRBJ1-1, with 9 bases lining up with TRBD1. Germline-derived CDR1 and CDR2 are MNHNY and SVGAGI (reference sequence). This CDR3 is built from 13 residues. V trimming: 6 bases; J trimming: 5 bases; junction bases outside the gene matches: 4. The CDR3 region is CASRGQGGTEAFF. In DNA, the CDR3 is TGTGCCAGCAGGGGACAGGGCGGGACTGAAGCTTTCTTT.

The chain recombines TRBV9 with TRBJ1-5; no clear D gene. The V end was cut by 0 bases, the J end by 1 base, with 8 bases between. The CDR3 extends over 15 amino acids. The germline CDR1 and CDR2 sequences are SGDLS and YYNGEE. The CDR3 loop is CASSVGVGSNQPQHF. The CDR3 nucleotides are TGTGCCAGCAGCGTAGGGGTCGGGAGCAATCAGCCCCAGCATTTT.

The chain carries TRBV18 and TRBJ2-3; 7 nucleotides align to TRBD1. CDR3 length: 15 amino acids. After removal of 6 bases from V and 0 bases from J, the junction contained 6 bases not matched to a gene. CDR1 and CDR2 (germline): KGHSH, LQKENI. Written as DNA, the CDR3 is TGTGCCAGCTCTTCCGAGGGGGCGAGCACAGATACGCAGTATTTT. As protein: CASSSEGASTDTQYF.

The rearrangement uses TRBV18 and TRBJ1-2, with D possibly TRBD1 on 6 matching bases. CDR1 is KGHSH and CDR2 is LQKENI in the germline V gene. This CDR3 has 13 amino acids. The V end was cut by 2 bases, the J end by 8 bases, with 12 bases between. The CDR3: CASSPNRAEGYTF. In DNA, the CDR3 is TGTGCCAGCTCACCAAACAGGGCCGAGGGCTACACCTTC. Full variable domain (remainder filled in from reference TRBV18 and TRBJ1-2): NAGVMQNPRHLVRRRGQEARLRCSPMKGHSHVYWYRQLPEEGLKFMVYLQKENIIDESGMPKERFSAEFPKEGPSILRIQQVVRGDSAAYFCASSPNRAEGYTFGSGTRLTVV.

The rearrangement links TRBV4-2 to TRBJ2-7; possible D gene TRBD1, 6 bases. Germline CDR1 reads LGHNA; CDR2 reads YNFKEQ. The V gene lost 0 bases and the J gene lost 3 bases, with 12 bases spanning the gap. This CDR3 is built from 15 residues. The CDR3 sequence: CASSQELRGFYEQYF. The DNA for the CDR3 is TGTGCCAGCAGCCAAGAACTGAGGGGGTTCTACGAGCAGTACTTC.

V is TRBV5-6 and J is TRBJ1-5; no clear D gene. Germline CDR1 is SGHDT and CDR2 is YYEEEE. There are 13 residues in the CDR3. V was pared by 4 bases and J by 2 bases, with 7 bases between. The CDR3, as DNA: TGTGCCAGCAGCCCCCGGGGCAATCAGCCCCAGCATTTT. Translated, it gives CASSPRGNQPQHF.

In its sample, this clone was seen once. The rearrangement joins TRBV19 to TRBJ2-5; TRBD2 might be the D (5 bases). Germline V gene data show CDR1 as LNHDA and CDR2 as SQIVND (reference sequence). The V end lost 6 bases, the J end lost 0 bases, and 11 bases lay between the germline ends. CDR3 size: 14 residues. CDR3 DNA: TGTGCCAGTAGGACGACGGGGTACCAAGAGACCCAGTACTTC. Protein: CASRTTGYQETQYF. The full variable domain, in which reference TRBV19 and TRBJ2-5 provide the parts outside the CDR3, is DGGITQSPKYLFRKEGQNVTLSCEQNLNHDAMYWYRQDPGQGLRLIYYSQIVNDFQKGDIAEGYSVSREKKESFPLTVTSAQKNPTAFYLCASRTTGYQETQYFGPGTRLLVL.

The genes are TRBV9 and TRBJ1-2; TRBD1 matches at 7 bases. The V segment lost 2 bases and the J segment 2 bases; nucleotides outside the gene matches: 6. The CDR3 totals 15 residues. Germline-derived CDR1 and CDR2 are SGDLS and YYNGEE. CDR3 residues: CASSVTGDLNYGYTF. The DNA of the CDR3 is TGTGCCAGCAGCGTCACAGGGGACCTCAACTATGGCTACACCTTC.

The rearrangement joins TRBV7-2 to TRBJ2-4, with a weak D call TRBD2 (5 bases). CDR1 is SGHTA and CDR2 is FQGNSA in the germline V gene. The CDR3 covers 12 residues. Between the trimmed V and J ends, which lost 5 bases and 8 bases, there was a span of 10 bases. Here the CDR3 reads CASSPGVDIQYF. The DNA for the CDR3 is TGTGCCAGCAGCCCCGGGGTGGACATTCAGTACTTC.

The chain joins TRBV2 to TRBJ2-2; 7 bases map to TRBD2. Trimming removed 8 bases from V and 0 bases from J; junction bases left unmatched: 6. This CDR3 is 15 amino acids long. Per germline, CDR1 SNHLY and CDR2 FYNNEI. CDR3 sequence reads: CASRGRAPNTGELFF. The CDR3 DNA reads TGTGCCAGCCGGGGGAGGGCTCCGAACACCGGGGAGCTGTTTTTT.

This sequence joins TRBV11-2 and TRBJ2-7; 9 positions agree with TRBD2. CDR3 length: 16 residues. From germline, CDR1 is SGHAT and CDR2 FQNNGV. V lost 1 base to trimming and J lost 2 bases; unmatched junction nucleotides: 6. This CDR3 reads CASSLAGAGGPYEQYF. Here the CDR3 DNA reads TGTGCCAGCAGCTTAGCAGGAGCGGGAGGCCCCTACGAGCAGTACTTC.

The chain carries TRBV28 and TRBJ2-7; 8 bases are shared with TRBD1. CDR1 and CDR2 from the germline V gene are MDHEN and SYDVKM. The CDR3 totals 13 residues. Germline trimming cut 6 bases from V and 3 bases from J; bases unmatched to any gene: 4. For the CDR3, the DNA is TGTGCCAGCAGCATGACAGGGGTCTACGAGCAGTACTTC. This sequence encodes CASSMTGVYEQYF.

There are a few counts of this clone. The chain is built from TRBV20-1 and TRBJ2-7; no clear D gene. CDR3 size: 11 residues. CDR1 and CDR2 (germline): DFQATT, SNEGSKA (reference sequence). V lost 6 bases to trimming and J lost 3 bases, with 9 bases between them. This CDR3 is CSARSSYEQYF. CDR3 sequence (DNA): TGCAGTGCCAGATCTAGCTACGAGCAGTACTTC.

The chain uses TRBV6-2 or TRBV6-3 and TRBJ2-7; 7 bases map to TRBD2. With 3 bases clipped from V and 7 bases from J, the junction kept 6 bases outside the gene matches. Germline loops: CDR1 MNHEY, CDR2 SVGEGT. This CDR3 is 13 amino acids long. In DNA form, the CDR3 reads TGTGCCAGCAGTTATTTGCGGGGAGGGGAGCAGTACGTC. It is translated as CASSYLRGGEQYV.

The rearrangement uses TRBV6-4 and TRBJ2-1; D remains ambiguous. From germline, CDR1 is MRHNA and CDR2 SNTAGT. CDR3 length: 13 amino acids. The germline V and J ends were trimmed by 6 bases and 4 bases, with 10 bases remaining between them. CDR3 residues: CASSSGLYNEQFF. CDR3 nucleotides: TGTGCCAGCAGCTCCGGGTTATACAATGAGCAGTTCTTC.

The chain combines TRBV19 with TRBJ2-7; 9 nucleotides align to TRBD1. The CDR3 runs 17 residues. CDR1 is LNHDA, CDR2 SQIVND, per germline (reference sequence). J gave up 1 base and V 2 bases, and 9 bases lay outside the gene matches. DNA of the CDR3: TGTGCCAGTAGTATAAGCTGGGGGACAGGGTATTCCTACGAGCAGTACTTC. This gives the protein CASSISWGTGYSYEQYF.